The rows below give T cell receptor beta chains drawn from one sample of a study. TCRdb ran MiXCR on the RT-PCR reads and lists one entry per CDR3 protein. The repertoire holds approximately 720,000 distinct CDR3 sequences, with over 12% as singletons. The specimen sequenced was memory CD4+ T cells from blood. The receptors originated from a female donor in good health, serving as a healthy control. CDR3s include the opening cysteine and the closing phenylalanine or tryptophan. The D gene is left open where the match is weak. Expanded clones are given a class, and other clones once, few, many or no size at all.

d_call clone_size j_call v_call cdr3_aa cdr3_nt
TRBD2 few TRBJ2-1 TRBV6-5 CASSYVAGGGNEQFF TGTGCCAGCAGTTACGTCGCGGGAGGAGGCAATGAGCAGTTCTTC
TRBD2 - TRBJ2-4 TRBV2 CASRWGLAGAKNIQYF TGTGCCAGCAGATGGGGACTAGCGGGAGCCAAAAACATTCAGTACTTC
- - TRBJ2-1 TRBV9 CASSTRTDNSYNEQFF TGTGCCAGCAGCACCCGGACAGACAACTCCTACAATGAGCAGTTCTTC
- many TRBJ1-1 TRBV5-1 CASSRDRNTEAFF TGTGCCAGCAGCAGAGACAGGAACACTGAAGCTTTCTTT
TRBD1 - TRBJ2-6 TRBV7-8 CASRQTGGSGANVLTF TGTGCCAGCAGACAAACAGGGGGCTCTGGGGCCAACGTCCTGACTTTC
- - TRBJ2-1 TRBV7-2 CASSLGVATGPEQFF TGTGCCAGCAGCTTAGGAGTGGCAACGGGGCCTGAGCAGTTCTTC
- many TRBJ2-3 TRBV20-1 CSARVPLENTQYF TGCAGTGCTAGAGTTCCTCTAGAGAATACGCAGTATTTT
- - TRBJ2-7 TRBV6-1 CTSSEHLAYEQYF TGTACCAGCAGTGAACACCTCGCCTACGAGCAGTACTTC
- many TRBJ2-2 TRBV20-1 CSARRGEVGELFF TGCAGTGCTAGAAGGGGGGAAGTCGGGGAGCTGTTTTTT
TRBD2 few TRBJ2-5 TRBV20-1 CSVAGGNQETQYF TGCAGTGTAGCGGGAGGAAACCAAGAGACCCAGTACTTC
- - TRBJ2-1 TRBV12-3/TRBV12-4 CASSPSNEQFF TGTGCCAGCAGCCCAAGCAATGAGCAGTTCTTC
- - TRBJ1-5 TRBV20-1 CSARDPILGHNQPQHF TGCAGTGCTAGAGATCCTATTCTCGGTCACAATCAGCCCCAGCATTTT
- - TRBJ1-4 TRBV5-1 CASSFGATYEKLFF TGCGCCAGCAGCTTTGGTGCCACGTATGAAAAACTGTTTTTT
- many TRBJ1-1 TRBV29-1 CSVGWGTEAFF TGCAGCGTTGGATGGGGAACTGAAGCTTTCTTT
TRBD2 - TRBJ2-7 TRBV6-1 CASREASGAGTYEQYF TGTGCCAGCCGAGAGGCTAGCGGAGCGGGAACCTACGAGCAGTACTTC
TRBD2 many TRBJ2-2 TRBV4-2 CASSGASGTGTGELFF TGTGCCAGCAGCGGGGCTAGCGGGACTGGCACCGGGGAGCTGTTTTTT
- many TRBJ2-7 TRBV4-2 CASSQAGGQTSYEQYF TGTGCCAGCAGCCAAGCGGGGGGACAGACGTCCTACGAGCAGTACTTC
- many TRBJ1-1 TRBV7-9 CASSYTPNTEAFF TGTGCCAGCAGCTATACTCCGAACACTGAAGCTTTCTTT
- many TRBJ2-2 TRBV12-5 CASGPAYQGTGELFF TGTGCTAGTGGTCCGGCTTACCAGGGTACCGGGGAGCTGTTTTTT
TRBD2 - TRBJ2-1 TRBV6-2/TRBV6-3 CASSYGTSGFFF TGTGCCAGCAGTTACGGGACTAGCGGGTTTTTCTTC
- many TRBJ2-4 TRBV4-3 CASSHRPSSPGGENIQYF TGCGCCAGCAGCCATCGCCCTTCCTCCCCGGGCGGCGAAAACATTCAGTACTTC
- - TRBJ1-1 TRBV7-9 CASSTQGNSEAFF TGTGCCAGCAGCACTCAGGGGAATAGCGAAGCTTTCTTT
TRBD1 few TRBJ2-7 TRBV24-1 CATSDPGQGFNEQYF TGTGCCACCAGTGACCCGGGACAGGGTTTCAACGAGCAGTACTTC
TRBD1 many TRBJ2-7 TRBV12-3/TRBV12-4 CASSSRGFSYEQYF TGTGCCAGCAGTTCCAGGGGGTTCTCCTACGAGCAGTACTTC
- - TRBJ2-7 TRBV5-4 CASSTTVGAQYF TGTGCCAGCAGCACGACAGTGGGGGCGCAGTACTTC
- - TRBJ2-3 TRBV20-1 CSASGGESGTGDTQYF TGCAGTGCTAGTGGGGGAGAGTCGGGTACAGGGGATACGCAGTATTTT
- - TRBJ1-4 TRBV7-6 CASTLMAQKTEKLFF TGTGCCAGCACCCTTATGGCCCAAAAGACTGAAAAACTGTTTTTT
TRBD1 many TRBJ1-5 TRBV7-2 CASSSGTGRGQPQHF TGTGCCAGCAGCTCCGGGACAGGTCGGGGTCAGCCCCAGCATTTT
- few TRBJ1-4 TRBV20-1 CSARDSPGGEKLFF TGCAGTGCTAGAGATTCCCCGGGTGGTGAAAAACTGTTTTTT
TRBD2 few TRBJ2-3 TRBV6-1 CASSGTSGRMDTQYF TGTGCCAGCAGCGGGACTAGCGGGAGGATGGATACGCAGTATTTT
- few TRBJ2-6 TRBV7-2 CASSLVGNSGANVLTF TGTGCCAGCAGCTTAGTAGGGAACTCTGGGGCCAACGTCCTGACTTTC
- - TRBJ2-7 TRBV7-2 CASSLDGGYSYEQYF TGTGCCAGCAGCTTAGATGGCGGATACTCCTACGAGCAGTACTTC
- - TRBJ2-3 TRBV10-3 CAISESIITGDTQYF TGTGCCATCAGTGAGTCCATCATTACAGGAGATACGCAGTATTTT
- - TRBJ1-5 TRBV7-2 CASSLRDRQPQHF TGTGCCAGCAGCTTACGGGACCGGCAGCCCCAGCATTTT
TRBD1 many TRBJ2-7 TRBV6-6 CASRKTGSTYEQYF TGTGCCAGCCGGAAGACAGGGAGTACGTACGAGCAGTACTTC
TRBD2 few TRBJ2-1 TRBV20-1 CSARRPGLAGGSSYNEQFF TGCAGTGCTAGAAGGCCGGGACTAGCGGGCGGAAGCTCCTACAATGAGCAGTTCTTC
TRBD1 few TRBJ2-5 TRBV20-1 CSARDPQGFGETQYF TGCAGTGCTAGAGATCCACAGGGGTTTGGGGAGACCCAGTACTTC
- - TRBJ2-1 TRBV20-1 CSAPARTGDRYNEQFF TGCAGTGCTCCTGCCCGGACGGGGGACCGTTACAATGAGCAGTTCTTC
- few TRBJ2-3 TRBV7-2 CASSLDRTHTQYF TGTGCCAGCAGCTTAGACAGAACCCATACGCAGTATTTT
TRBD1 many TRBJ2-7 TRBV6-5 CASSYPGTGGLEYF TGTGCCAGCAGTTACCCCGGGACAGGGGGCCTGGAGTACTTC
TRBD2 - TRBJ2-1 TRBV20-1 CSAIGRAYNEQFF TGCAGTGCTATCGGGAGGGCATACAATGAGCAGTTCTTC
TRBD1 few TRBJ2-3 TRBV5-7 CASSLSDRGSPDTQYF TGTGCCAGCAGCTTATCAGACAGGGGTTCCCCGGATACGCAGTATTTT
- - TRBJ1-1 TRBV20-1 CSARAWDLNTEAFF TGCAGTGCTAGAGCTTGGGATTTAAACACTGAAGCTTTCTTT
- - TRBJ1-1 TRBV19 CASSIQWGANTEAFF TGTGCCAGTAGTATTCAATGGGGGGCCAACACTGAAGCTTTCTTT
- few TRBJ1-2 TRBV21-1 CASSKEPGGSYF TGTGCCAGCAGCAAAGAGCCAGGGGGATCCTACTTC